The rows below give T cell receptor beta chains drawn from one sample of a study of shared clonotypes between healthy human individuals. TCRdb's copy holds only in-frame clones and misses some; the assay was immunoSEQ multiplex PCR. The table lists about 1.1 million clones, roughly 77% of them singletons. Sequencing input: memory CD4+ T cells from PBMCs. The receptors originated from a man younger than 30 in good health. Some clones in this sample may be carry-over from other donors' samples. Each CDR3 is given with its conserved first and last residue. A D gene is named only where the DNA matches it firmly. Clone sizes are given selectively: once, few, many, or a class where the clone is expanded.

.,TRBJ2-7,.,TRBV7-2,TGTGCCAGCAGCTCCCTCTTCCGGGACTCGGGCGAGCAGTACTTC,CASSSLFRDSGEQYF
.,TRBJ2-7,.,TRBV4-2,TGTGCCAGCAGCCAAGAACCAGACACCTACGAGCAGTACTTC,CASSQEPDTYEQYF
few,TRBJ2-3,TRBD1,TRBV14,TGTGCCAGCAGCCTGCCAGGGGGCCTCGGAAATACGCAGTATTTT,CASSLPGGLGNTQYF
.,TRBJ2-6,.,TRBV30,TGTGCCTGGGCCAAAGAAAGCTCTGGGGCCAACGTCCTGACTTTC,CAWAKESSGANVLTF
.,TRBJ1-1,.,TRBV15,TGTGCCACCAGCCTAGGCTGGGACACTGAAGCTTTCTTT,CATSLGWDTEAFF
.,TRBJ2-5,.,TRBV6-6,TGTGCCAGCAGTAAACGGGACCTTATAAACTTC,CASSKRDLINF
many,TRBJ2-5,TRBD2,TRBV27,TGTGCCAGCAGCCTTGGACTAGCGGGAGTGGAGACCCAGTACTTC,CASSLGLAGVETQYF
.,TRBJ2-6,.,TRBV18,TGTGCCAGCTCACCGGGCCAGGACGACTCTGGGGCCAACGTCCTGACTTTC,CASSPGQDDSGANVLTF
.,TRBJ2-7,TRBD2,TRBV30,TGTGCCTGGAGTGCCGCTGCAGGGTGGGGACTAGCGGGAATAACCTACGGGCAGTACTTC,CAWSAAAGWGLAGITYGQYF
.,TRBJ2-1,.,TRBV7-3,TGTGCCAGCAGCTTATTGCGGGGACGTCAGGATGAGCAGTTCTTC,CASSLLRGRQDEQFF
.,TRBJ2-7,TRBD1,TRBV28,TGTGCCAGCAGATTCAGAACAGGGGTTGAGCAGTACTTC,CASRFRTGVEQYF
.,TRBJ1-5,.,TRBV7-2,TGTGCCAGCAGCTTAGGGTTTGTTGGCAATCAGCCCCAGCATTTT,CASSLGFVGNQPQHF
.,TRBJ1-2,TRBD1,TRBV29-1,TGCAGCGCCTTGACAGGGAGTGGCTACACCTTC,CSALTGSGYTF
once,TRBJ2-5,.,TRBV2,TGTGCCAGCAACAGGGATCTAGAGACCCAGTACTTC,CASNRDLETQYF
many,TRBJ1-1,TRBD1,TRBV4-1,TGCGCCAGCAGCGGGATTGGACAGGCCCACTTAAACACTGAAGCTTTCTTT,CASSGIGQAHLNTEAFF
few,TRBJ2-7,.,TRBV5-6,TGTGCCAGCAGCTTGGGTGGCGACTGGAGAGCTCCCTACGAGCAGTACTTC,CASSLGGDWRAPYEQYF
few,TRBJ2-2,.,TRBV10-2,TGCGCCAGCAGTAGCAACGCGAACACCGGGGAGCTGTTTTTT,CASSSNANTGELFF
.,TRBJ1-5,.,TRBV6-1,TGTGCCAGCAGTGAAGGACAGCTGGTCAATCAGCCCCAGCATTTT,CASSEGQLVNQPQHF
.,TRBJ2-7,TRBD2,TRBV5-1,TGCGCCAGCAGCTTGTTACCGGGACTAGCGGGAGACCCCTACGAGCAGTACTTC,CASSLLPGLAGDPYEQYF
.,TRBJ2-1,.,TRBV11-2,TGTGCCAGCAGCTTAGTGGTTAGCGGCTATGAGCAGTTCTTC,CASSLVVSGYEQFF
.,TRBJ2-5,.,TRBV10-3,TGTGCCATCAGGACGGGGGGCTCGGAGACCCAGTACTTC,CAIRTGGSETQYF
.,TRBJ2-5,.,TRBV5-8,TGTGCCAGCACCATCCGGGGCGGAGAGACCCAGTACTTC,CASTIRGGETQYF
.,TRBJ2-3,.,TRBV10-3,TGTGCCATCAGTGAGTCAGGTTCGACAGATACGCAGTATTTT,CAISESGSTDTQYF
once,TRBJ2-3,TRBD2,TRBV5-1,TGCGCCAGCAGCTTGGAGGCGGGAGGCACCACAGATACGCAGTATTTT,CASSLEAGGTTDTQYF
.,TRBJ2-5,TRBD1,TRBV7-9,TGTGCCAGCAGCAACACAGGGGGAGAGACCCAGTACTTC,CASSNTGGETQYF
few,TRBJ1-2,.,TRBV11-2,TGTGCCAGCAGCCCAACAAAGAACTATGGCTACACCTTC,CASSPTKNYGYTF
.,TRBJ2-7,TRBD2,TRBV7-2,TGTGCCAGCAGCTTAGTCCCCAGCGGGGAAGGAGGCGAGCAGTACTTC,CASSLVPSGEGGEQYF
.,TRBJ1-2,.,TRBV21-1,TGTGCCAGCAGCAAAGGTAACAGTATCTATGGCTACACCTTC,CASSKGNSIYGYTF
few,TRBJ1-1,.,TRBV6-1,TGTGCCAGCAGTGGGGTGGTGAACACTGAAGCTTTCTTT,CASSGVVNTEAFF
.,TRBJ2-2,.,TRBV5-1,TGCGCCAGCAGTATTACATGGACAGCCACCACCGGGGAGCTGTTTTTT,CASSITWTATTGELFF
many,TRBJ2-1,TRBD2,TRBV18,TGTGCCAGCTCACCTGGGACTAGGGGGAGGTATGAGCAGTTCTTC,CASSPGTRGRYEQFF
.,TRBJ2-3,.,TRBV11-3,TGTGCCAGCAGCTTAAATGCAGATACGCAGTATTTT,CASSLNADTQYF
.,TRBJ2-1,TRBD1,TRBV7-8,TGTGCCAGCAGCTTAAGCCAGGGGGTATTCAATGAGCAGTTCTTC,CASSLSQGVFNEQFF
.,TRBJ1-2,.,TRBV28,TGTGCCACCACCGAGATCTATGGCTACACCTTC,CATTEIYGYTF
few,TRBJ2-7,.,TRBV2,TGTGCCAGCAGTTCACCCGTCCCCTACGAGCAGTACTTC,CASSSPVPYEQYF
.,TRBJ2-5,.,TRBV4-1,TGCGCCAGCAGCCAAGACCCTGCGGGCAACCAAGAGACCCAGTACTTC,CASSQDPAGNQETQYF
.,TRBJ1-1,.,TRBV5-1,TGCGCCAGCAGCTCCACAGGGTTCACTGAAGCTTTCTTT,CASSSTGFTEAFF
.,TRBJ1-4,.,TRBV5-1,TGCGCCAGCAGCCCCCAGGAGCCTAATGAAAAACTGTTTTTT,CASSPQEPNEKLFF
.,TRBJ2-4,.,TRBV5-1,TGCGCCAGCAGCTTGGCGGGAAGGGAAGACATTCAGTACTTC,CASSLAGREDIQYF
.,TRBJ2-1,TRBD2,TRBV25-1,TGTGCCAGCAGTGACCTTCTTAGGACTAGCGGCAACAATGAGCAGTTCTTC,CASSDLLRTSGNNEQFF
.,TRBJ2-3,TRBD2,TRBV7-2,TGTGCCAGCAGCTTAGGCGGCGGGAGGCGATGGGATACGCAGTATTTT,CASSLGGGRRWDTQYF
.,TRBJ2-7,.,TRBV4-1,TGCGCCAGCAGCCAAGATTCCTGGGACCCTAACGAGCAGTACTTC,CASSQDSWDPNEQYF
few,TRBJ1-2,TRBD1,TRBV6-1,TGTGCCAGCACTGTAGGAGGGGGCCGGAGTGATGGCTACACCTTC,CASTVGGGRSDGYTF
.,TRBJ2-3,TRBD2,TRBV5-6,TGTGCCAGTTACGACTGGGGAGGGCTCACAGATACGCAGTATTTT,CASYDWGGLTDTQYF